Below, 9 T cell receptor beta chains from the same sample are listed, as sequenced in a study of vaccination effects on CD4 cells after COVID-19. For these TCRs, the target antigens are not known. In the ViraFEST assay, antigen-specific CD4+ clonotypes were identified by expansion after peptide-pool stimulation. Cultured cells yielded isolated CD4+ T cells after 10 days. This individual tested PCR-positive for SARS-CoV-2 infection between March and December 2020. Measured with immunoSEQ multiplex PCR; TCRdb has only the in-frame clones, and not every one. The sample has 30,000 to 40,000 clones, around 67% seen once. Sequenced material: CD4+ T cells from PBMCs cultured with a peptide pool, taken before COVID-19 vaccination. The receptors were gathered from a human donor who had a prior SARS-CoV-2 infection.

In its sample, this clone was seen once. The chain has TRBV24-1 and TRBJ2-1; D ambiguous. Trimming pared 6 bases from V and 3 bases from J, leaving 8 bases between. CDR1 and CDR2 (germline): KGHDR, SFDVKD. The CDR3 runs to 13 residues. This chain's CDR3 is CATSLSNYNEQFF. The DNA for the CDR3 is TGTGCCACCAGTCTATCTAACTACAATGAGCAGTTCTTC.

The chain joins TRBV7-2 to TRBJ2-7, with D tentatively TRBD2 (5 bases). Per germline, CDR1 SGHTA and CDR2 FQGNSA. This CDR3 has 13 residues. V lost 5 bases, J lost 5 bases, and 13 bases lay in between. CDR3 sequence: CASSMSGEDEQYF. The CDR3 DNA sequence: TGTGCCAGCAGCATGAGCGGTGAGGACGAGCAGTACTTC.

The V and J genes are TRBV5-1 and TRBJ1-6, with D tentatively TRBD1 (6 bases). The CDR3 consists of 16 residues. CDR1 SGHRS and CDR2 YFSETQ come from the germline V gene. The V and J ends lost 3 bases and 4 bases respectively, with 14 bases between them. The CDR3 reads CASSWTRQEYNSPLHF. Here the CDR3 DNA reads TGCGCCAGCAGCTGGACCCGACAGGAATATAATTCACCCCTCCACTTT.

V gene TRBV5-6 combines with J gene TRBJ2-3; 7 bases line up with TRBD2. This CDR3 spans 15 amino acids. From germline, CDR1 is SGHDT and CDR2 YYEEEE. Trimming at V came to 0 bases and at J to 0 bases, leaving 1 base not matched to a gene. This CDR3 reads CASSLGAGSTDTQYF. The CDR3 nucleotides are TGTGCCAGCAGCTTGGGAGCGGGAAGCACAGATACGCAGTATTTT. The full variable domain, its missing parts supplied by reference TRBV5-6 and TRBJ2-3, is DAGVTQSPTHLIKTRGQQVTLRCSPKSGHDTVSWYQQALGQGPQFIFQYYEEEERQRGNFPDRFSGHQFPNYSSELNVNALLLGDSALYLCASSLGAGSTDTQYFGPGTRLTVL.

This chain connects TRBV4-1 to TRBJ2-1; 11 bases are a match to TRBD2. This CDR3 spans 15 amino acids. V lost 3 bases, J lost 4 bases, and 2 bases stayed unmatched. The germline gives CDR1 MGHRA, CDR2 YSYEKL. The CDR3 reads CASSQGLAVYNEQFF. Written as DNA, the CDR3 is TGCGCCAGCAGCCAGGGACTAGCGGTTTACAATGAGCAGTTCTTC.

This clone was observed a single time. CDR3 sequence: CASRSQVPGGYTF. The CDR3, as DNA: TGTGCCAGCAGGAGTCAAGTCCCGGGTGGCTACACCTTC. The chain links TRBV6-6 to TRBJ1-2, with D unresolved. Trimming stripped 6 bases from V and 7 bases from J, with 15 bases between. Germline-derived CDR1 and CDR2 are MNHNY and SVGAGI (reference sequence). The CDR3 consists of 13 residues.

This clone was detected only a few times. The rearrangement uses TRBV29-1 and TRBJ2-3, with 8 bases fitting TRBD1. CDR3 length: 14 residues. The V segment lost 6 bases and the J segment 4 bases; nucleotides outside the gene matches: 9. Germline lookup yields CDR1 SQVTM and CDR2 ANQGSEA. The CDR3: CSVRDRGGSDTQYF. The DNA of the CDR3 is TGCAGCGTGAGAGACAGGGGTGGTTCAGATACGCAGTATTTT.

CDR3 sequence (DNA): TGTGCCAGCAGCCCTCGACAGGGATTGACAGATACGCAGTATTTT. Its translation: CASSPRQGLTDTQYF. The chain joins TRBV9 to TRBJ2-3; TRBD1 agrees at 7 bases. Germline values: CDR1 SGDLS, CDR2 YYNGEE. The V gene end was trimmed by 4 bases and the J gene end by 3 bases; junction bases not matched to a gene: 8. The CDR3 is 15 amino acids. Full variable domain (missing parts from reference TRBV9 and TRBJ2-3): DSGVTQTPKHLITATGQRVTLRCSPRSGDLSVYWYQQSLDQGLQFLIQYYNGEERAKGNILERFSAQQFPDLHSELNLSSLELGDSALYFCASSPRQGLTDTQYFGPGTRLTVL.

The J gene is TRBJ2-5, the V gene TRBV5-1, with 9 nucleotides matching TRBD2. Germline V gene lookup returns CDR1 SGHRS and CDR2 YFSETQ. V dropped 0 bases and J dropped 2; count of bases not matched to a gene: 11. The length of the CDR3 is 18 residues. The CDR3 spells CASSLVSTASGVQETQYF. The CDR3 nucleotides read TGCGCCAGCAGCTTGGTTTCCACGGCTAGCGGGGTGCAAGAGACCCAGTACTTC.